This passage covers 17 T cell receptor beta chains from one sample sequenced in a study of spatial heterogeneity in lung cancer. TCRdb recomputed calls from the 5' RACE reads with MiXCR, one row per CDR3 protein. The top ten hold 6% to 7.5% of the sample, which has tens of thousands of distinct CDR3 sequences, about 4.7% seen once. As to time point: sample taken at primary tumor resection. Whole RNA came from tumor, nontumor lung or frozen PBMC and was sequenced without being sorted. The specimen comprised PBMCs, sampled at surgery. All receptors come from a male donor with early-stage non-small cell lung cancer.

By share, this clonotype counts as medium-sized (0.01 to 0.1%). J is TRBJ2-5 and V is TRBV29-1, with D perhaps matching TRBD1 (5 bases). From germline, CDR1 is SQVTM and CDR2 ANQGSEA. The V end lost 2 bases, the J end lost 5 bases, and 9 bases lay between the germline ends. The CDR3 totals 12 residues. CDR3 coding DNA: TGCAGCGTTGAATGGGCAGGGGAGACCCAGTACTTC. Translation: CSVEWAGETQYF. The full variable domain, with the rest looked up from reference TRBV29-1 and TRBJ2-5, is SAVISQKPSRDICQRGTSLTIQCQVDSQVTMMFWYRQQPGQSLTLIATANQGSEATYESGFVIDKFPISRPNLTFSTLTVSNMSPEDSSIYLCSVEWAGETQYFGPGTRLLVL.

This clonotype is termed medium-sized. This chain links TRBV25-1 with TRBJ1-4, with 9 positions matching TRBD1. Trimming took 4 bases from V and 10 from J; bases not matched to a gene: 4. The CDR3 has 13 amino acids. Germline values: CDR1 MGHDK, CDR2 SYGVNS. The CDR3 DNA sequence: TGTGCCAGCAGTGCACAGGGGGCACGAAAACTGTTTTTT. Translated: CASSAQGARKLFF.

At least ten counts were recorded for this clonotype. This sequence joins TRBV4-2 and TRBJ2-5; 12 bases are shared with TRBD2. The J segment lost 5 bases and the V segment lost 2 bases, leaving 3 bases of the junction unmatched. The germline V gene has CDR1 LGHNA and CDR2 YNFKEQ. The CDR3 sequence is 15 residues long. Written as DNA, the CDR3 is TGTGCCAGCAGCCAACCGACTAGCGGGGGTGAGACCCAGTACTTC. Its protein product is CASSQPTSGGETQYF.

This clonotype has at least ten counts. V usage is TRBV28 and J usage is TRBJ2-7, with D possibly matching TRBD1 (6 bases). The germline V gene encodes CDR1 MDHEN and CDR2 SYDVKM. The CDR3 is 13 amino acids. V lost 6 bases and J lost 12, with 21 bases in between. The CDR3: CASRPPTGNKVYF. In nucleotides, the CDR3 is TGTGCCAGCAGACCGCCCACAGGGAATAAGGTGTACTTC.

This clonotype occurred many times. The chain links TRBV7-9 to TRBJ1-3, with D possibly TRBD1 on 6 matching bases. V was clipped by 4 bases and J by 5 bases, with 15 bases between them. Germline lookup yields CDR1 SEHNR and CDR2 FQNEAQ (reference sequence). The CDR3 has 15 amino acids. CDR3 in amino acids: CASSSTGRGRNTIYF. The CDR3, as DNA: TGTGCCAGCAGCTCGACAGGTCGAGGTCGAAACACCATATATTTT.

The chain has TRBV12-5 and TRBJ2-2; D may be TRBD1 (5 bases). The germline CDR1 and CDR2 sequences are LGHNT and FRNRAP. V was trimmed by 6 bases and J by 6 bases, leaving 20 bases between them. The length of the CDR3 is 16 residues. The CDR3 DNA is TGTGCTAGTGGCAAGGACAACTCGCTAGGCGCCGGGGAGCTGTTTTTT. Translating gives CASGKDNSLGAGELFF.

There are a few counts of this clonotype. The chain recombines TRBV7-2 with TRBJ1-1, with TRBD1 matching 9 bases. Germline V lookup: CDR1 SGHTA, CDR2 FQGNSA. CDR3 length: 14 amino acids. V trimming: 5 bases; J trimming: 2 bases; junction bases outside the gene matches: 3. This CDR3 is CASSKDRGNTEAFF. The CDR3 DNA reads TGTGCCAGCAGCAAGGACAGGGGAAACACTGAAGCTTTCTTT.

This clonotype was counted ten times or more. The rearrangement links TRBV3-1 to TRBJ2-7, with TRBD2 matching over 11 bases. CDR1 and CDR2 (germline): LGHDT, YNNKEL (reference sequence). This CDR3 contains 12 residues. The trim removed 6 bases at V and 6 bases at J, leaving 1 base unmatched. The CDR3 loop reads CASSGLAGEQYF. The CDR3 DNA is TGTGCCAGCAGTGGACTAGCGGGCGAGCAGTACTTC.

This clonotype was picked up many times. The chain employs TRBV19 and TRBJ1-1; D unresolved. The CDR3 has 14 residues. V gave up 3 bases and J gave up 4 bases, with 12 bases separating them. Germline V lookup: CDR1 LNHDA, CDR2 SQIVND (reference sequence). CDR3 nucleotide sequence: TGTGCCAGTAGTATGGCAGGACTCTTCACTGAAGCTTTCTTT. It yields the protein CASSMAGLFTEAFF.

This clonotype was seen many times. This rearrangement joins TRBV9 to TRBJ1-3; unclear D gene. From germline, CDR1 is SGDLS and CDR2 YYNGEE. V lost 3 bases, J lost 6 bases, and 7 bases lay in between. CDR3 length equals 12 residues. CDR3 in amino acids: CASSADLNTIYF. As DNA, the CDR3 is TGTGCCAGCAGCGCCGACTTAAACACCATATATTTT. Variable domain in full (rest from reference TRBV9 and TRBJ1-3): DSGVTQTPKHLITATGQRVTLRCSPRSGDLSVYWYQQSLDQGLQFLIQYYNGEERAKGNILERFSAQQFPDLHSELNLSSLELGDSALYFCASSADLNTIYFGEGSWLTVV.

The V and J genes are TRBV5-6 and TRBJ1-6; D is unclear. CDR1 and CDR2 (germline): SGHDT, YYEEEE. The CDR3 contains 18 residues. V gave up 0 bases and J gave up 3 bases, with 16 bases separating them. In DNA form, the CDR3 reads TGTGCCAGCAGCTTGGTGGGAGGCGCGGTATTCTATAATTCACCCCTCCACTTT. Its translation: CASSLVGGAVFYNSPLHF.

This clonotype was seen only a few times. The rearrangement links TRBV5-1 to TRBJ2-5, with D unresolved. There are 16 residues in the CDR3. The V gene's germline CDR1 is SGHRS and CDR2 YFSETQ. V lost 2 bases to trimming and J lost 2 bases, with 16 bases between them. For the CDR3, the DNA is TGCGCCAGCAGCTTAACCCCCCACCGAAGGCAAGAGACCCAGTACTTC. It is translated as CASSLTPHRRQETQYF.

This clonotype was recorded at least ten times. CDR3 in amino acids: CSPSGTDSPLHF. As DNA, the CDR3 is TGCAGCCCCTCTGGGACTGATTCACCCCTCCACTTT. The chain employs TRBV29-1 and TRBJ1-6, with D maybe TRBD1 (5 bases). The CDR3 runs 12 residues. CDR1 and CDR2 (germline): SQVTM, ANQGSEA. V was pared by 8 bases and J by 8 bases, with 13 bases between.

In this sample, this clonotype turned up many times. The rearrangement joins TRBV10-2 to TRBJ2-1; D gene uncertain. The CDR3 runs 13 residues. Germline V CDR1 and CDR2: WSHSY, SAAADI. V lost 4 bases, J lost 7 bases, and 11 bases lay in between. CDR3 coding DNA: TGCGCCAGCAGTGGGGCAATTTTGAATGAGCAGTTCTTC. It yields the protein CASSGAILNEQFF.

J is TRBJ2-2 and V is TRBV15; D is perhaps TRBD2 (5 bases). CDR3 length: 14 amino acids. V was cut by 3 bases and J by 7 bases, with 12 bases left in between. Germline assignment: CDR1 LNHNV and CDR2 YYDKDF (reference sequence). The CDR3 DNA reads TGTGCCACCAGCAGGTTAGCGAAAGGCGGGGAGCTGTTTTTT. Protein sequence: CATSRLAKGGELFF. Drawing the rest from reference TRBV15 and TRBJ2-2, the complete variable domain is DAMVIQNPRYQVTQFGKPVTLSCSQTLNHNVMYWYQQKSSQAPKLLFHYYDKDFNNEADTPDNFQSRRPNTSFCFLDIRSPGLGDTAMYLCATSRLAKGGELFFGEGSRLTVL.

This clonotype was picked up a small number of times. This chain connects TRBV7-2 to TRBJ2-7, with 7 bases that match TRBD2. The V and J ends lost 1 base and 0 bases, in that order; junction bases with no gene match: 3. Germline V gene sequence: CDR1 SGHTA, CDR2 FQGNSA. This CDR3 is 15 amino acids long. This CDR3 reads CASSLVPGGSYEQYF. The CDR3 DNA is TGTGCCAGCAGCTTAGTCCCGGGAGGCTCCTACGAGCAGTACTTC.

Judged by abundance, this clonotype is medium-sized (0.01 to 0.1%). The rearrangement links TRBV4-2 to TRBJ2-4; unclear D gene. This CDR3 has 10 amino acids. Between the trimmed V and J ends, which lost 5 bases and 7 bases, there was a span of 3 bases. Germline V gives CDR1 LGHNA, CDR2 YNFKEQ. CDR3 bases: TGTGCCAGCAGCGGGAACATTCAGTACTTC. Its translation is CASSGNIQYF.